This T cell receptor beta chain was observed in a study of T cell responses to AZD1222 COVID-19 vaccine. General study results and limits: Only six AZD1222 recipients tested seropositive at baseline.

Details on this clone: The antigen is undetermined.

V lost 2 bases and J 4 bases, leaving 12 bases between the germline ends. The CDR3 is 15 amino acids. CDR1 and CDR2 from the germline V gene are SEHNR and FQNEAQ (reference sequence). Sequencing used immunoSEQ multiplex PCR; TCRdb keeps in-frame clones, though not all of them. This sample carries more than 150,000 clones, 94% of them seen once, and the ten largest clones take 1.5% to 2%. The clonotype was recovered from an adult who received the AZD1222 COVID-19 vaccine. The chain has TRBV7-9 and TRBJ1-3; no definite D call. The sequenced sample was peripheral blood, obtained 28 days after the second AZD1222 dose. The CDR3 DNA reads as TGTGCCAGCAGCTTATCTTGGGTTACAGGAAACACCATATATTTT. Protein: CASSLSWVTGNTIYF.